Many counts were recorded for the clone carrying this T cell receptor (beta chain). What it binds is not known. These data belong to a study of T cell repertoires in cytomegalovirus infection. Study context: As its CMV epitopes, the study selected recently identified HLA-C-restricted and well-studied HLA-B-restricted targets.

Findings and limits, study-wide: Identification of carriers of CMV plus the relevant HLA was achieved through cumulative public TCR beta family frequency. The ex vivo response showed dominance by HLA-C-restricted CMV-specific TCR beta clonotypes.

CDR3 length: 16 residues. The V gene end was trimmed by 2 bases and the J gene end by 5 bases; junction bases not matched to a gene: 9. Per the germline V gene, CDR1 is SGHVS and CDR2 is FQNEAQ. TCRdb processed the reads anew with MiXCR; each CDR3 protein has one entry. Of around 900,000 distinct CDR3 sequences in the sample, roughly a third are singletons; the top ten hold under 15%. This TCR derives from a human donor in good health (CMV status not recorded). Some clones in this sample may be carry-over from other donors' samples. V gene TRBV7-8 combines with J gene TRBJ1-5, with TRBD1 identical over 7 bases. Sequenced material: cultured CD8+ T cells from PBMCs, taken from culture after CMV antigen stimulation. CDR3 bases: TGTGCCAGCAGCTTAAGGGGGCCAGGGGGTGATCAGCCCCAGCATTTT. Its protein product is CASSLRGPGGDQPQHF.